This is a list of T cell receptor beta chains from one sample in a study of cytomegalovirus exposure and HLA in healthy donors. Sequencing used immunoSEQ multiplex PCR; TCRdb keeps in-frame clones, though not all of them. The profile shows fewer than 200,000 clones, nearly 80% of them singletons. The sequencing sample was made of PBMCs. The receptors originated from a man between 18 and 29 years old in good health and CMV-seropositive. Both conserved end residues are part of each CDR3. The D gene is left open where the match is weak.

.	TRBV21-1	TRBJ1-2	CASSPLQTRKLRRYTF
TRBD2	TRBV5-8	TRBJ2-5	CASSSRLAEYF
.	TRBV19	TRBJ2-1	CASSPSGLPHEQFF
.	TRBV5-4	TRBJ2-6	CASSLAKLRRAGANVLTF
.	TRBV9	TRBJ2-7	CASSAHRGGGSYEQYF
.	TRBV4-1	TRBJ2-2	CASSRRPPGDTGELFF
.	TRBV6-5	TRBJ1-5	CASSSQGYTDQPQHF
TRBD1	TRBV7-6	TRBJ2-7	CASSLVAGGYEQYF
TRBD1	TRBV6-6	TRBJ2-6	CASSYDRGVGANGLTF
TRBD1	TRBV5-1	TRBJ1-6	CASSGGGTGGNSPLHF
.	TRBV5-1	TRBJ2-3	CASSLEARSTDTQYF
TRBD1	TRBV29-1	.	CSVVGTGDEQYF
.	TRBV6-5	TRBJ1-3	CASTGERNTIYF
.	TRBV27	TRBJ2-5	CASSNTGETQYF
.	TRBV11-2	TRBJ2-1	CASSLVAAGPTTNEQFF
TRBD2	TRBV9	TRBJ2-3	CASSEHPGLAGGTQYF
.	TRBV18	TRBJ2-1	CASSPRGGRSSYNEQFF
.	TRBV7-9	TRBJ2-2	CASQLGVNTGELFF
.	TRBV2	TRBJ2-7	CASSVGSSSYEQYF
TRBD2	TRBV29-1	TRBJ2-2	CSLTLAGAGELFF
TRBD1	TRBV7-9	TRBJ1-5	CASSSDRGVQPQHF
.	TRBV7-9	TRBJ1-2	CASSLQGYTF
.	TRBV2	TRBJ1-1	CASGGNTEAFF
TRBD1	TRBV18	TRBJ2-1	CASSLGQGAGEQFF
TRBD2	TRBV4-1	TRBJ2-5	CASSQGGFQETQYF
.	TRBV7-2	TRBJ1-2	CASSPQAGRDGYGYTF
.	TRBV4-3	TRBJ1-2	CASSQDDGLRGYTF
.	TRBV19	TRBJ2-7	CASSPHPYEQYF
TRBD2	TRBV5-4	TRBJ2-7	CASSSPTSVSYEQYF
.	TRBV29-1	TRBJ1-2	CSSAGGQNYGYTF
.	TRBV4-3	TRBJ2-6	CASSRESLSGANVLTF
.	TRBV15	TRBJ2-2	CATSRGGQIGTGELFF
.	TRBV2	TRBJ1-2	CASMRDWAGYTF
TRBD2	TRBV5-6	TRBJ2-5	CASTSGLAGGETQYF
.	TRBV2	TRBJ2-1	CASLGTQVYNEQFF
.	TRBV19	TRBJ1-1	CASSISRNTEAFF
TRBD2	TRBV6-4	TRBJ2-1	CASSESGGWNEQFF
.	TRBV10-3	TRBJ1-5	CAIMGGANQPQHF
TRBD2	TRBV14	TRBJ2-2	CASSRHQGLSGELFF
.	TRBV10-2	TRBJ1-1	CASRATVEAFF
.	TRBV27	TRBJ2-3	CASSWGANTDTQYF
.	TRBV5-1	TRBJ2-3	CASSLGHVSTDTQYF
TRBD2	TRBV5-4	TRBJ2-7	CASSIQLAGGHEQYF
TRBD1	TRBV18	TRBJ1-2	CASSPGQGVLSYGYTF
TRBD2	TRBV19	TRBJ2-1	CASSSSGGNEQFF
.	TRBV15	TRBJ2-5	CATSRVSGQETQYF
TRBD1	TRBV5-4	TRBJ1-6	CASSLDRGHSPLHF
.	TRBV30	TRBJ2-7	CAWRGDSFSYEQYF
.	TRBV15	TRBJ1-2	CATSRAPNNYGYTF
TRBD1	TRBV29-1	TRBJ2-7	CSAGQGTGEQYF
.	TRBV19	TRBJ1-1	CASIGGVLDTEAFF